Detailed here is one T cell receptor (beta chain). Sequenced by immunoSEQ multiplex PCR; TCRdb stores in-frame clones only, minus some. The sample contains 120,000 or so clones, about nine tenths of which appear only once. This sample stems from a study of T cell responses to AZD1222 COVID-19 vaccine. Germline lookup yields CDR1 SGHTA and CDR2 FQGNSA. Trimming left V 2 bases short and J 0 bases short, with 12 bases between. The CDR3 runs to 16 residues. This TCR was recovered from an adult in good health. This material consisted of peripheral blood, taken on day 0 of AZD1222 vaccination. The J gene is TRBJ2-3, the V gene TRBV7-2; D ambiguous. The CDR3 is CASSLSLVASTDTQYF. The CDR3, as DNA: TGTGCCAGCAGCTTAAGTCTCGTAGCTAGCACAGATACGCAGTATTTT.